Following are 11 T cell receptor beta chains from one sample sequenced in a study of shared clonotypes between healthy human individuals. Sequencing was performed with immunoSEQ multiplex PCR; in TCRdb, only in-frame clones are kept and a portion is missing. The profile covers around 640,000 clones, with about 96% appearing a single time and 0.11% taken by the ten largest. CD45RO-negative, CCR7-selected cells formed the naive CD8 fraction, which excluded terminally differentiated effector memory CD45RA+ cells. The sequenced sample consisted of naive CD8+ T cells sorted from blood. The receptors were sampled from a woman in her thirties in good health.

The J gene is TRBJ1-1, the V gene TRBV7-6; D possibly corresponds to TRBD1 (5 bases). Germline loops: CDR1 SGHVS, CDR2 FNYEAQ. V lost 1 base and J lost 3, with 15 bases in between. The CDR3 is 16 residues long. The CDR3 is CASSLGARGSDTEAFF. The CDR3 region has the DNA TGTGCCAGCAGCTTAGGAGCCCGGGGGTCGGACACTGAAGCTTTCTTT.

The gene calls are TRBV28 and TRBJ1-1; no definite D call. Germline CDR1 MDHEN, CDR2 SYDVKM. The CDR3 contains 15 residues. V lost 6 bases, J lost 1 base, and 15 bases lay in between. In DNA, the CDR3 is TGTGCCAGCAGCGGGCCACAAGAGAGGAACACTGAAGCTTTCTTT. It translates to CASSGPQERNTEAFF. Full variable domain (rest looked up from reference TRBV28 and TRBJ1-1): DVKVTQSSRYLVKRTGEKVFLECVQDMDHENMFWYRQDPGLGLRLIYFSYDVKMKEKGDIPEGYSVSREKKERFSLILESASTNQTSMYLCASSGPQERNTEAFFGQGTRLTVV.

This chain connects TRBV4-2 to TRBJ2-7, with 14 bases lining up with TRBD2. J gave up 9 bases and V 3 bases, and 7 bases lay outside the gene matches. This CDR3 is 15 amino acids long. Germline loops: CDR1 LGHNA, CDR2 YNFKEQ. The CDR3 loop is CASSHDGTSGSRQYF. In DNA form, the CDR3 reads TGTGCCAGCAGCCACGACGGGACTAGCGGGAGCCGGCAGTACTTC.

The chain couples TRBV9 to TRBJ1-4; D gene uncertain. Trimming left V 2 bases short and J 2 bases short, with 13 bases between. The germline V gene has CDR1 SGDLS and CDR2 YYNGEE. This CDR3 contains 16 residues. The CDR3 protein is CASSVGQAPTNEKLFF. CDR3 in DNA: TGTGCCAGCAGCGTCGGCCAGGCTCCCACTAATGAAAAACTGTTTTTT. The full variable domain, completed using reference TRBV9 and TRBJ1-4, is DSGVTQTPKHLITATGQRVTLRCSPRSGDLSVYWYQQSLDQGLQFLIQYYNGEERAKGNILERFSAQQFPDLHSELNLSSLELGDSALYFCASSVGQAPTNEKLFFGSGTQLSVL.

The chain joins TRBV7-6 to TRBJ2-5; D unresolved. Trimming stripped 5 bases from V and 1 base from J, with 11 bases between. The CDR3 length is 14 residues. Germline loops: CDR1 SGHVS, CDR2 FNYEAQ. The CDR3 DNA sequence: TGTGCCAGCAGCCTGCTAGTGCGCCAAGAGACCCAGTACTTC. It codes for CASSLLVRQETQYF.

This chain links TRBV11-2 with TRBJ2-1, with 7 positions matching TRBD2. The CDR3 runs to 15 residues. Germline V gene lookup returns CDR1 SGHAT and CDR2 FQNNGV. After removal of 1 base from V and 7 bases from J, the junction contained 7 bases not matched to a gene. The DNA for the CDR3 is TGTGCCAGCAGCTTAGTTCAAGTTAGCGGGAATGAGCAGTTCTTC. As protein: CASSLVQVSGNEQFF.

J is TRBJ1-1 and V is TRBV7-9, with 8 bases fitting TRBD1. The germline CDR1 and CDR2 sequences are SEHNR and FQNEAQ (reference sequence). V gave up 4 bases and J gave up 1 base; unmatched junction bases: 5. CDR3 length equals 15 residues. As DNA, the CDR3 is TGTGCCAGCAGCTCGCGGGACAGGCCGAACACTGAAGCTTTCTTT. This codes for CASSSRDRPNTEAFF. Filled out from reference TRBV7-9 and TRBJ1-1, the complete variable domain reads DTGVSQNPRHKITKRGQNVTFRCDPISEHNRLYWYRQTLGQGPEFLTYFQNEAQLEKSRLLSDRFSAERPKGSFSTLEIQRTEQGDSAMYLCASSSRDRPNTEAFFGQGTRLTVV.

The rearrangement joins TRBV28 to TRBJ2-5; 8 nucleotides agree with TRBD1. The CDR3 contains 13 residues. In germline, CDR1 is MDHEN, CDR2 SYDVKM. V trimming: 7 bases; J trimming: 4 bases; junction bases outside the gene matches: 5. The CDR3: CASTGQGSETQYF. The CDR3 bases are TGTGCCAGCACCGGACAGGGCTCAGAGACCCAGTACTTC.

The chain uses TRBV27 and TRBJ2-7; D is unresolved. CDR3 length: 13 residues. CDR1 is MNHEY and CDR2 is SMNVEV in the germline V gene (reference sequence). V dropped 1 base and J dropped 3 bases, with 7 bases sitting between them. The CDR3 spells CASSLFPNYEQYF. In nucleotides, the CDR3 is TGTGCCAGCAGTTTATTTCCGAACTACGAGCAGTACTTC.

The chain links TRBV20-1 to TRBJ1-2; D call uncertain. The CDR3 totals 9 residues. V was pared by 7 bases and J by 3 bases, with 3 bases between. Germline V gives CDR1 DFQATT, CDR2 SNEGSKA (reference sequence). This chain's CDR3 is CSVDYGYTF. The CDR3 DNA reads TGCAGTGTTGACTATGGCTACACCTTC.

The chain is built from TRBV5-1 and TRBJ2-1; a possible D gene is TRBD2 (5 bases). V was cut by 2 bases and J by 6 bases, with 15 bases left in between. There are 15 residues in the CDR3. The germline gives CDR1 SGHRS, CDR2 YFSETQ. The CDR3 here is CASSFYGEGSNEQFF. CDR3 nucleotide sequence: TGCGCCAGCAGCTTTTACGGAGAGGGCAGCAATGAGCAGTTCTTC.